These T cell receptor beta chains were read from a single sample in a study of blood T cell repertoires in COVID-19. Repertoires were generated with immunoSEQ multiplex PCR, while TCRdb's copy carries only in-frame clones and drops some. This sample has approximately 220,000 clones, with approximately 90% found just once. Sequenced: peripheral blood. The receptor source for this set is a man in his forties or fifties with acute or convalescent COVID-19. CDR3s include the opening cysteine and the closing phenylalanine or tryptophan. Fields, in order: clone size, D gene, J gene, V gene, CDR3 DNA, CDR3 protein. A D gene is named only where the DNA matches it firmly. A row's size may be missing; if present it is once, few, many or a size class.

NA | NA | TRBJ2-5 | TRBV20-1 | TGCAGTGCTAGACCGAGGGAGACCCAGTACTTC | CSARPRETQYF
NA | TRBD2 | TRBJ2-3 | TRBV6-5 | TGTGCCAGCAGTCTGGCTAGCGGAACAGATACGCAGTATTTT | CASSLASGTDTQYF
NA | TRBD1 | TRBJ2-7 | TRBV6-5 | TGTGCCAGCAGTCACACAGGGGAAGGCTACGAGCAGTACTTC | CASSHTGEGYEQYF
NA | NA | TRBJ1-5 | TRBV4-1 | TGCGCCAGCAGCCAAGCCATCAGGTTAGGGGCCATGAGCAATCAGCCCCAGCATTTT | CASSQAIRLGAMSNQPQHF
NA | NA | TRBJ2-1 | TRBV11-2 | TGTGCCAGCAGCTTAGTGGTCGGTGCGAGCCCTACGATAGTCTTC | CASSLVVGASPTIVF
NA | NA | TRBJ2-5 | TRBV5-4 | TGTGCCAGCAGCTTGTTCATCAGGGGAAAAGAGACCCAGTACTTC | CASSLFIRGKETQYF
NA | TRBD1 | TRBJ2-7 | TRBV6-5 | TGTGCCAGCAGTTCGAGGGACAGTTCCTACGAGCAGTACTTC | CASSSRDSSYEQYF
once | TRBD2 | TRBJ2-3 | TRBV2 | TGTGCCAGCAGTCGCGGACTAGCGGTGAGCACAGATACGCAGTATTTT | CASSRGLAVSTDTQYF
NA | NA | TRBJ2-6 | TRBV19 | TGTGCCAGTAGGGGCACTGGGGCCAACGTCCTGACTTTC | CASRGTGANVLTF
few | TRBD2 | TRBJ2-1 | TRBV4-3 | TGCGCCAGCAGCCAAGAGGGACTATTCTCCTACAATGAGCAGTTCTTC | CASSQEGLFSYNEQFF
NA | NA | TRBJ1-3 | TRBV5-4 | TGTGCCAGCAGCTTCTACTCTGGAAACACCATATATTTT | CASSFYSGNTIYF
NA | NA | TRBJ1-4 | TRBV6-5 | TGTGCCAGCAGCCCGGGAGCGAATATGGAAAAACTGTTTTTT | CASSPGANMEKLFF
NA | NA | TRBJ2-7 | TRBV7-9 | TGTGCCAGCAGCTTCGAGGAGTTTGGGCAGTACTTC | CASSFEEFGQYF
NA | NA | TRBJ2-7 | TRBV4-1 | TGCGCCAGCAGCCAAGAGGAAAGCGTTGCCTACGAGCAGTACTTC | CASSQEESVAYEQYF
NA | TRBD1 | TRBJ2-7 | TRBV4-1 | TGCGCCAGCAGCCTTACCCCGGGACAGATTTACGAGCAGTACTTC | CASSLTPGQIYEQYF
NA | NA | TRBJ2-7 | TRBV19 | TGTGCCAGTAGTATAGAGAGGAATCGCGCCTACGAGCAGTACTTC | CASSIERNRAYEQYF
NA | NA | TRBJ2-5 | TRBV10-3 | TGTGCCATCGGGGCAGAAATCCAAGAGACCCAGTACTTC | CAIGAEIQETQYF
NA | NA | TRBJ1-2 | TRBV27 | TGTGCCAGCAGTGCGGGGGGCGAACAAATAAACTATGGCTACACCTTC | CASSAGGEQINYGYTF
NA | NA | TRBJ2-7 | TRBV28 | TGTGCCAGCAGATTGGGGAGGGAGCAGTACTTC | CASRLGREQYF
once | NA | TRBJ2-5 | TRBV11-1 | TGTGCCAGCAGCCTAGCCGTGGCGGTTCAAGAGACCCAGTACTTC | CASSLAVAVQETQYF
NA | NA | TRBJ2-3 | TRBV27 | TGTGCCAGCAGTTTATCCGGCCTTTACGGCGGGACGGCAGATACGCAGTATTTT | CASSLSGLYGGTADTQYF
NA | TRBD2 | TRBJ2-1 | TRBV10-1 | TGCGCCAGCGGACTAGCCGATTTCAATGAGCAGTTCTTC | CASGLADFNEQFF
NA | NA | TRBJ1-1 | TRBV27 | TGTGCCGCCTTCAGTATGACCGGGGGCACTGAAGCTTTCTTT | CAAFSMTGGTEAFF
NA | NA | TRBJ1-1 | TRBV29-1 | TGCAGCGGGGAGATGGGGGCCCACACTGAAGCTTTCTTT | CSGEMGAHTEAFF
NA | TRBD1 | TRBJ1-2 | TRBV10-3 | TGTGCCACAGAGGGACAGGGGGAAGGCTACACCTTC | CATEGQGEGYTF
once | TRBD1 | TRBJ1-2 | TRBV6-5 | TGTGCCAGCAGTTATTTAAGGGGACAGTTCTATCATGGCTACACCTTC | CASSYLRGQFYHGYTF
NA | NA | TRBJ1-1 | TRBV3-1/TRBV3-2 | TGTGCCAGCAGCCAAGGTAGCAGGGGCACCACTGAAGCTTTCTTT | CASSQGSRGTTEAFF
NA | NA | TRBJ2-2 | TRBV5-6 | TGTGCCAGCAGCTTGGCCCTAGCGATCACCGGGGAGCTGTTTTTT | CASSLALAITGELFF
NA | TRBD1 | TRBJ2-5 | TRBV7-3 | TGTGCCAGCAGCCGACAGGGCCAAGAGACCCAGTACTTC | CASSRQGQETQYF
NA | NA | TRBJ2-6 | TRBV3-1/TRBV3-2 | TGTGCCAGCAGCCCGACAGAGTCTGGGGCCAACGTCCTGACTTTC | CASSPTESGANVLTF
NA | NA | TRBJ2-7 | TRBV12-3/TRBV12-4 | TGTGCCAGCAGTTTCGCCTACGAGCAGTACTTC | CASSFAYEQYF
NA | TRBD2 | TRBJ2-5 | TRBV5-1 | TGCGCCAGCAGCCGCGGGACTAGCGGGGGAGAGACCCAGTACTTC | CASSRGTSGGETQYF
once | NA | TRBJ1-4 | TRBV25-1 | TGTGCCAGCAGTGAAGAGAGACTCGGCAATGAAAAACTGTTTTTT | CASSEERLGNEKLFF
NA | NA | TRBJ2-7 | TRBV27 | TGTGCCAGCAGTTTATCGACTCTCTCCTACGAGCAGTACTTC | CASSLSTLSYEQYF
NA | TRBD2 | TRBJ2-3 | TRBV14 | TGTGCCAGCAGCCTCCTAGGGACTAGCGGGATCGCTAGCACAGATACGCAGTATTTT | CASSLLGTSGIASTDTQYF
NA | NA | TRBJ2-1 | TRBV5-1 | TGCGCCAGCAGTGGGGGGACGATTTCCTACAATGAGCAGTTCTTC | CASSGGTISYNEQFF
NA | TRBD2 | TRBJ2-7 | TRBV19 | TGTGCCAGTAGGAATCGGACTAGCGGCTCCTACGAGCAGTACTTC | CASRNRTSGSYEQYF
NA | TRBD1 | TRBJ1-2 | TRBV4-1 | TGCGCCAGCAGCCAAGATGGCGGACAGGATGACTATGGCTACACCTTC | CASSQDGGQDDYGYTF
NA | NA | TRBJ2-1 | TRBV5-1 | TGCGCCAGCAGCCTTTCAAGCGGGTTCTACAATGAGCAGTTCTTC | CASSLSSGFYNEQFF
few | NA | TRBJ2-7 | TRBV24-1 | TGTGCCACCAGTCCCGGGACAAGTCCCTACGAGCAGTACTTC | CATSPGTSPYEQYF
once | NA | TRBJ2-3 | TRBV4-2 | TGTGCCAGCAGCCAAGGGTTGAGGGGGATCACAGATACGCAGTATTTT | CASSQGLRGITDTQYF
NA | NA | TRBJ1-2 | TRBV19 | TGTGCCTCCTTTGGAGGGAATGGCTACACCTTC | CASFGGNGYTF
few | NA | TRBJ1-2 | TRBV2 | TGTGCCAGGCAGACTAACTATGGCTACACCTTC | CARQTNYGYTF
NA | NA | TRBJ2-5 | TRBV7-8 | TGTGCCAGCAGCTTATTAGTACTCCCTGAGGAAGAGACCCAGTACTTC | CASSLLVLPEEETQYF
once | NA | TRBJ1-3 | TRBV28 | TGTGCCAGCAGTGAATGGTCAGGCACTGGAAACACCATATATTTT | CASSEWSGTGNTIYF
NA | TRBD1 | TRBJ1-2 | TRBV7-2 | TGTGCCAGCAGCTTAGGGCCGGGACAGGTGGGCAGGAATGGCTACACCTTC | CASSLGPGQVGRNGYTF